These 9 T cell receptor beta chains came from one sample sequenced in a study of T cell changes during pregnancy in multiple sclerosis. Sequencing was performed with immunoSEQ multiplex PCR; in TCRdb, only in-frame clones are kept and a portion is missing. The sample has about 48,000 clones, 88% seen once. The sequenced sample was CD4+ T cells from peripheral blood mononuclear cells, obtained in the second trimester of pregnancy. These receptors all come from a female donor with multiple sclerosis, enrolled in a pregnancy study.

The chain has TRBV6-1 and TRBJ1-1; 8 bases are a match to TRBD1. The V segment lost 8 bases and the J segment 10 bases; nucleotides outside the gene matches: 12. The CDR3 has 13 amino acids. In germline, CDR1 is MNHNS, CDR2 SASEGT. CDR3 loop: CASLIQGAIRAFF. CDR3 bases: TGTGCCAGCTTGATCCAGGGGGCTATCCGAGCTTTCTTT.

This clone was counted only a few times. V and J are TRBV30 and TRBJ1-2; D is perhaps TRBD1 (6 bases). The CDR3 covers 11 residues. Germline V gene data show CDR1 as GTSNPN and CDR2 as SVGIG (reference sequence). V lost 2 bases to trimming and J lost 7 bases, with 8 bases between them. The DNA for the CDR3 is TGTGCCTGGAGTAGGACAGTTGGCTACACCTTC. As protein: CAWSRTVGYTF.

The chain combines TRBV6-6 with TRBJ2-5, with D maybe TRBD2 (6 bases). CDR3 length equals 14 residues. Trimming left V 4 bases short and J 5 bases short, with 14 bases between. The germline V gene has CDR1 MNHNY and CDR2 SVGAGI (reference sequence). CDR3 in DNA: TGTGCCAGCAGTTGGGGACTCTGGGGGGAGACCCAGTACTTC. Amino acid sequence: CASSWGLWGETQYF.

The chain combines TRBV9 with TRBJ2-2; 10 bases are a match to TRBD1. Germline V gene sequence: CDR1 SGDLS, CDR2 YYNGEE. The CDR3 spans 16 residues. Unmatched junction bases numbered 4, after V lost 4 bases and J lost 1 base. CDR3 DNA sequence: TGTGCCAGCAGCCGAGGACAGGGGGAGAACACCGGGGAGCTGTTTTTT. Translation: CASSRGQGENTGELFF.

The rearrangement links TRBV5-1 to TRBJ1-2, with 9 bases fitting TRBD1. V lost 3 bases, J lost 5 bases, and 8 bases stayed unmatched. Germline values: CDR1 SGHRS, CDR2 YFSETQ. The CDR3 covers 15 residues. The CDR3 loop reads CASSWLGTGSYGYTF. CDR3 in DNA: TGCGCCAGCAGCTGGCTCGGGACAGGGAGTTATGGCTACACCTTC.

CDR3 sequence: CASSVLRTGKAPRDTQYF. DNA for the CDR3: TGTGCCAGCAGCGTACTCAGGACAGGGAAGGCACCGCGAGATACGCAGTATTTT. The genes are TRBV21-1 and TRBJ2-3; TRBD1 is the table's D call and was not checked against the DNA. TRBV21-1 is a pseudogene locus. This CDR3 is built from 18 residues.

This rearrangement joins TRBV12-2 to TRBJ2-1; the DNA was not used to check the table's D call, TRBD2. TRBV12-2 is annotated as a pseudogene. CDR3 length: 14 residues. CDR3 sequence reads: CASRLALLAYEQFF. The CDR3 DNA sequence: TGTGCAAGTCGCCTTGCTCTACTAGCCTATGAGCAGTTCTTC.

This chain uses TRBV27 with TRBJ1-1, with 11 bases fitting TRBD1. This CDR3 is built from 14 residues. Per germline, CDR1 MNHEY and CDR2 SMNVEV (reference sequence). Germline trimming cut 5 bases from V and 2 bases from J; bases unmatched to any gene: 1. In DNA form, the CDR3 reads TGTGCCAGCAGTAGGACAGGGGGCAACACTGAAGCTTTCTTT. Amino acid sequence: CASSRTGGNTEAFF.

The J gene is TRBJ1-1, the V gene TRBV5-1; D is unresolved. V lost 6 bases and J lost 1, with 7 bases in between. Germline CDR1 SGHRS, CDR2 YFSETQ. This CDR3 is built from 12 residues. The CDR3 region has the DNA TGCGCCAGCACAGAGGGGAACACTGAAGCTTTCTTT. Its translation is CASTEGNTEAFF.